The TCR beta chain described here comes from a study of blood T cells in healthy people across ages. The study, taken as a whole, reports: Aged donors had fewer naive CD4+ cells and lower diversity than long-lived donors. The diversity estimates, figures obtained from one million T cells, were considered underestimates.

Note on this clonotype: Antigen specificity is unknown.

Alongside a J-beta primer mix, a sample-barcoded 5' primer served in a second PCR lasting 7 to 11 cycles. A template-switch adaptor containing 12 random nucleotides labeled each cDNA molecule. TCRdb independently ran MiXCR on the 5' RACE reads; one entry per CDR3 protein. The sample lists some 1,500,000 distinct CDR3 sequences, 35% to 45% occurring once. The receptor was isolated from a woman between 18 and 29 years old in good health. Sequences were obtained from blood.

CDR3 nucleotide sequence: TGTGCCAGCAGTGGCCTTGGGGCAGGGGTCTCCTACGAGCAGTACTTC. This sequence encodes CASSGLGAGVSYEQYF. The V and J genes are TRBV28 and TRBJ2-7; D may be TRBD1 (6 bases). The CDR3 runs 16 residues. The germline V gene encodes CDR1 MDHEN and CDR2 SYDVKM. V was clipped by 5 bases and J by 0 bases, with 17 bases between them.